This is a list of T cell receptor beta chains from one sample in a study of vaccination effects on CD4 cells after COVID-19. The data were produced by immunoSEQ multiplex PCR, yet TCRdb's version contains in-frame clones alone and is incomplete. The sample has about 23,000 clones; approximately 70% are singletons. No antigen has been assigned to these receptors. Here the sequenced sample was CD4+ T cells from PBMCs cultured with HCoV-NL63 spike peptides, taken before COVID-19 vaccination. These receptors came from a human donor who received a COVID-19 vaccine. Each CDR3 is given with its conserved first and last residue. D genes are given only for firm matches. Not all rows give a size; the values are once, few, many and, for expanded clones, a class.

j_call v_call d_call clone_size cdr3_aa cdr3_nt
TRBJ1-3 TRBV7-9 NA NA CASSLDRAGNTIYF TGTGCCAGCAGCCTCGATCGAGCTGGAAACACCATATATTTT
TRBJ1-3 TRBV21-1 NA NA CASSKWSRGSGNTIYF TGTGCCAGCAGCAAATGGAGTAGGGGCTCTGGAAACACCATATATTTT
TRBJ2-1 TRBV19 TRBD2 NA CASSTSGLADNYNEQFF TGTGCCAGTAGTACGAGCGGACTAGCGGACAACTACAATGAGCAGTTCTTC
TRBJ1-4 TRBV2 TRBD1 NA CASSDQGALGEKLFF TGTGCCAGCAGTGACCAGGGGGCCCTGGGTGAAAAACTGTTTTTT
TRBJ2-1 TRBV19 TRBD2 NA CASSIWASGIYNEQFF TGTGCCAGTAGTATATGGGCTAGCGGGATATACAATGAGCAGTTCTTC
TRBJ2-7 TRBV27 NA NA CASTPSPRGRTYEQYF TGTGCCAGCACCCCATCACCCAGGGGCCGGACCTACGAGCAGTACTTC
TRBJ2-5 TRBV6-1 NA NA CASSERPQETQYF TGTGCCAGCAGTGAACGGCCCCAAGAGACCCAGTACTTC
TRBJ2-2 TRBV7-9 NA few CASSSRGGTFANTGELFF TGTGCCAGCAGCTCTAGGGGTGGGACGTTTGCGAACACCGGGGAGCTGTTTTTT
TRBJ1-1 TRBV4-1 NA NA CASSQVSAGIALAFF TGCGCCAGCAGCCAAGTTTCGGCAGGGATAGCTCTCGCTTTCTTT
TRBJ1-2 TRBV6-2/TRBV6-3 TRBD1 NA CASSYPGTGYGYTF TGTGCCAGCAGTTACCCTGGGACAGGGTATGGCTACACCTTC
TRBJ1-4 TRBV5-1 NA NA CASSLSGRGFEKLFF TGCGCCAGCAGCTTATCCGGGCGGGGTTTTGAAAAACTGTTTTTT
TRBJ2-4 TRBV3-1/TRBV3-2 NA NA CASSQEERALKNIQYF TGTGCCAGCAGCCAAGAAGAAAGGGCCCTCAAAAACATTCAGTACTTC
TRBJ2-2 TRBV5-1 NA NA CASRPGAPPAGELFF TGCGCCAGCAGGCCCGGGGCACCCCCCGCCGGGGAGCTGTTTTTT
TRBJ2-2 TRBV30 TRBD1 few CAWSVLSFGTVLTGELFF TGTGCCTGGAGTGTACTAAGCTTCGGGACAGTACTCACCGGGGAGCTGTTTTTT
TRBJ2-5 TRBV7-9 TRBD2 NA CASSLALLTGGIQETQYF TGTGCCAGCAGCTTAGCGCTGTTGACGGGGGGGATCCAAGAGACCCAGTACTTC
TRBJ1-4 TRBV5-1 TRBD1 once CASRDSPNEKLFF TGCGCCAGCCGGGACAGTCCCAATGAAAAACTGTTTTTT
TRBJ2-1 TRBV19 TRBD2 NA CASSIMGGSSYNEQFF TGTGCCAGTAGTATAATGGGCGGGAGCTCCTACAATGAGCAGTTCTTC
TRBJ2-5 TRBV12-5 TRBD2 once CASGPGLVGETQYF TGTGCTAGTGGCCCCGGACTAGTAGGAGAGACCCAGTACTTC
TRBJ2-3 TRBV4-1 TRBD2 NA CASSQGTLAEPGTQYF TGCGCCAGCAGCCAAGGTACCCTAGCGGAGCCCGGTACGCAGTATTTT
TRBJ2-7 TRBV30 NA NA CASRGSPYEQYF TGTGCCTCTCGGGGTTCGCCCTACGAGCAGTACTTC
TRBJ2-7 TRBV3-1/TRBV3-2 NA NA CASSQALGTISYEQYF TGTGCCAGCAGCCAAGCCCTCGGGACGATCTCCTACGAGCAGTACTTC
TRBJ1-5 TRBV18 NA once CASRDGENQPQHF TGTGCCAGCCGAGACGGGGAAAATCAGCCCCAGCATTTT
TRBJ1-1 TRBV27 NA NA CASSFGVEGTEAFF TGTGCCAGCAGTTTCGGGGTCGAGGGCACTGAAGCTTTCTTT
TRBJ2-3 TRBV7-9 NA few CASSLWAQDTDTQYF TGTGCCAGCAGCTTATGGGCCCAAGACACAGATACGCAGTATTTT
TRBJ2-1 TRBV19 TRBD2 NA CASRTSGGYNEQFF TGTGCCAGTCGGACTAGCGGGGGATACAATGAGCAGTTCTTC
TRBJ1-1 TRBV2 NA NA CASSEMGGRGTEAFF TGTGCCAGCAGTGAAATGGGGGGCCGCGGCACTGAAGCTTTCTTT
TRBJ2-7 TRBV6-5 NA NA CASSTAGSAYEQYF TGTGCCAGCAGTACTGCAGGATCTGCCTACGAGCAGTACTTC
TRBJ1-4 TRBV15 NA NA CATSALEPNQKLFF TGTGCCACCAGCGCTTTGGAACCGAACCAAAAACTGTTTTTT
TRBJ1-1 TRBV5-1 TRBD1 NA CASSPRTGGLFPTEAFF TGCGCCAGCAGCCCCAGGACAGGGGGTCTGTTCCCCACTGAAGCTTTCTTT
TRBJ2-7 TRBV2 TRBD2 few CASTGIAGIHYEQYF TGTGCCAGCACGGGAATAGCGGGGATTCACTACGAGCAGTACTTC
TRBJ2-7 TRBV19 NA NA CASSIKPAKRQDRSSYEQYF TGTGCCAGTAGTATAAAACCAGCTAAACGACAGGATAGGAGCTCCTACGAGCAGTACTTC
TRBJ1-5 TRBV19 NA NA CASSWTASNQPQHF TGTGCCAGTAGTTGGACAGCGAGCAATCAGCCCCAGCATTTT
TRBJ2-1 TRBV15 TRBD2 NA CATSRRQTSGRATFYNEQFF TGTGCCACCAGCAGACGCCAAACTAGCGGGAGGGCCACCTTCTACAATGAGCAGTTCTTC
TRBJ1-2 TRBV18 NA few CASSPPAIGGYTF TGTGCCAGCTCACCACCGGCGATCGGGGGCTACACCTTC
TRBJ2-1 TRBV11-3 TRBD2 NA CASSLDQGGSGSPNEQFF TGTGCCAGCAGCTTAGACCAGGGAGGTAGCGGGAGTCCTAATGAGCAGTTCTTC
TRBJ1-1 TRBV4-1 NA NA CASKPTGQNTEAFF TGCGCCAGCAAACCAACAGGGCAGAACACTGAAGCTTTCTTT
TRBJ1-1 TRBV9 NA NA CASSVATSGVTEAFF TGTGCCAGCAGCGTAGCTACCTCAGGGGTGACTGAAGCTTTCTTT
TRBJ1-1 TRBV3-1/TRBV3-2 TRBD1 NA CASRGRQGPNTEAFF TGTGCCAGCAGAGGAAGACAGGGCCCGAACACTGAAGCTTTCTTT
TRBJ2-3 TRBV19 NA NA CASSTRSGRATDTQYF TGTGCCAGTAGTACCCGTAGCGGTAGGGCAACAGATACGCAGTATTTT
TRBJ2-7 TRBV6-2/TRBV6-3 NA few CASSYPGGSYEQYF TGTGCCAGCAGTTACCCGGGCGGCTCCTACGAGCAGTACTTC
TRBJ1-1 TRBV5-6 NA NA CASGPWGSPTEAFF TGTGCCAGCGGCCCCTGGGGTTCCCCCACTGAAGCTTTCTTT
TRBJ1-2 TRBV3-1/TRBV3-2 NA NA CASSSTLTGGVGYTF TGTGCCAGCAGCTCCACCTTAACAGGAGGGGTTGGCTACACCTTC
TRBJ2-5 TRBV2 NA few CASTSNNGGRETQYF TGTGCCAGCACCTCAAATAATGGAGGGAGAGAGACCCAGTACTTC
TRBJ1-2 TRBV5-1 NA NA CASTEGYGYTF TGCGCCAGCACCGAGGGGTATGGCTACACCTTC
TRBJ2-6 TRBV19 NA NA CATKDRIGISGANVLTF TGTGCCACCAAAGACAGGATTGGGATCTCTGGGGCCAACGTCCTGACTTTC
TRBJ2-6 TRBV27 NA NA CASGGLSGANVLTF TGTGCCAGCGGCGGGCTCTCTGGGGCCAACGTCCTGACTTTC
TRBJ1-1 TRBV10-1 NA NA CASSDEKNTEAFF TGCGCCAGCAGTGATGAGAAGAACACTGAAGCTTTCTTT
TRBJ2-5 TRBV7-2 NA NA CASSLARQGRETQYF TGTGCCAGCAGCTTAGCGAGGCAGGGGCGGGAGACCCAGTACTTC
TRBJ2-3 TRBV6-4 NA NA CASSDSPPGGASTDTQYF TGTGCCAGCAGTGACTCCCCCCCCGGGGGCGCTAGCACAGATACGCAGTATTTT
TRBJ2-5 TRBV5-1 NA NA CASSSDPGDQETQYF TGCGCCAGCAGCTCCGATCCAGGGGATCAAGAGACCCAGTACTTC
TRBJ1-2 TRBV6-5 TRBD1 NA CASGTDMGYGYTF TGTGCCAGCGGGACAGATATGGGTTATGGCTACACCTTC
TRBJ2-7 TRBV10-3 NA NA CAISEGPRDTNYEQYF TGTGCCATCAGTGAGGGCCCCCGGGACACCAACTACGAGCAGTACTTC
TRBJ2-5 TRBV4-2 TRBD2 NA CASSQSAGTSVETQYF TGTGCCAGCAGCCAAAGTGCCGGGACTAGCGTTGAGACCCAGTACTTC